The 4 T cell receptor beta chains reported below all come from one sample, sequenced in a study of T cell repertoires in cytomegalovirus infection. TCRdb itself ran the reads through MiXCR, one entry per CDR3 protein. The sample holds 150,000 or so distinct CDR3 sequences, more than 15% seen once. Material: CD8+ T cells from PBMCs. These receptor sequences come from a human donor in good health (CMV status not recorded). Some clones in this sample may be carry-over from other donors' samples.

This clonotype was counted a few times. The V gene is TRBV5-6, the J gene TRBJ1-1; D unclear. This CDR3 is built from 11 residues. Trimming stripped 5 bases from V and 4 bases from J, with 6 bases between. Germline lookup yields CDR1 SGHDT and CDR2 YYEEEE. CDR3 in DNA: TGTGCCAGCAGTGAGAGCACTGAAGCTTTCTTT. Translated, it gives CASSESTEAFF.

This clonotype was detected only a few times. The chain employs TRBV6-1 and TRBJ2-7; D is perhaps TRBD1 (6 bases). Germline V gives CDR1 MNHNS, CDR2 SASEGT. Trimming shortened V by 8 bases and J by 5 bases, and 16 bases separated the two germline ends. The CDR3 extends over 13 amino acids. The CDR3 here is CASGGGRGHEQYF. The DNA of the CDR3 is TGTGCCAGCGGGGGTGGCAGGGGCCACGAGCAGTACTTC.

The chain couples TRBV5-1 to TRBJ2-3; D is perhaps TRBD1 or TRBD2 (5 bases each). The CDR3 has 17 amino acids. Per germline, CDR1 SGHRS and CDR2 YFSETQ. The ends were cut back, 0 bases at V and 2 bases at J, with 16 bases in the middle. DNA of the CDR3: TGCGCCAGCAGCTTGGATAAGTCGGGACCCCCCACAGATACGCAGTATTTT. Its translation is CASSLDKSGPPTDTQYF.

This clonotype was counted many times. The CDR3 DNA sequence: TGTGCCAGCAGCTCCGGGGGAGGAAATCAGCCCCAGCATTTT. Its translation is CASSSGGGNQPQHF. The chain recombines TRBV7-9 with TRBJ1-5; a weak D match, TRBD1 (5 bases). This CDR3 region has 14 residues. Trimming stripped 4 bases from V and 4 bases from J, with 11 bases between. Germline V lookup: CDR1 SEHNR, CDR2 FQNEAQ (reference sequence).